The sequence of this T cell receptor (beta chain) was determined in a study of shared clonotypes between healthy human individuals (dated by TCRdb to about 2020). The study in broad terms: The cohort comprised a couple of women and a few men aged 18 to 49 years. Different laboratories and diverse techniques were used to prepare libraries and sequence TCR repertoires, to increase sequencing depth and limit assay-specific biases. For each donor, CD4 naive and CD4 memory were each run on three plates, CD8 naive on two plates, and CD8 memory on one plate. Between about 0.85 and 9.5 billion PBMCs per donor were obtained by leukapheresis. To estimate repertoire size and how much clonotype sharing occurs between individuals, the study deeply sequenced the blood TCR repertoires of five healthy adults. General findings and caveats noted by the study authors: Higher generation probabilities were observed for clonotypes shared by all four sorted-subset donors than for non-shared clonotypes. The small number of donors limited the genetic and exposure-history diversity represented. Sampling was limited to blood, and TCR repertoires in tissue likely differ from TCR repertoires in blood. Incomplete sequencing was indicated by rarefaction of sorted-subset datasets, despite the large sequencing depth. Naive subsets generally had larger estimated clonotype richness than memory subsets did. About 5% of naive CD4, 3.5% of naive CD8, approximately 2.2% of memory CD4, and about 0.4% of memory CD8 clonotypes were shared across a few donors. Pairwise subsampling indicated that sequencing depth was expected to affect the degree of clonotype sharing among donors.

As concerns this clone: The clone's antigen remains unknown. Base qualities were left out, and no much larger clone turns up one base away.

Using the deep immunoSEQ assay, TCR CDR3 regions were amplified from genomic DNA by multiplex PCR. For each cell subset, the extracted genomic DNA was distributed evenly across all wells of several immunoSEQ 96-well plates, and each plate served as one replicate. For sorted subsets, each replicate PCR was loaded with 150 to 250 ng genomic DNA, equivalent to 30,000 to 35,000 T cell genomes. Purified libraries were quantified with a Qubit 3.0 fluorometer, sized on a Bioanalyzer 2100, and re-quantified with the KAPA Library Quantification kit. Each immunoSEQ 96-well plate was sequenced on its own single-read 150-cycle Illumina NextSeq 550 flow cell. As for how the authors treated the data: Because the immunoSEQ output included only junctional sequences and no quality scores, the filtering could not be the same as the filtering used for full-length reads. To assign V/J genes and CDR3, sequences were annotated using PyIR, a Python wrapper for IgBLAST v1.9, with IMGT germline references. Reads with weak V/J assignments (E-value above 1e-6), missing CDR3, stop codons, out-of-frame junctions, or ambiguous translated residues were removed. A V3J clonotype was defined by an identical inferred V gene, J gene, and CDR3 amino acid sequence. To compute the percentage overlap between repertoires, the number of shared unique clonotypes was divided by the size of the smaller repertoire. Repertoire richness was assessed with RTK rarefaction, the Chao1 estimator, and Recon v2.1 estimates of unobserved clonotypes. OLGA was used to compute generation probabilities for all TCRbeta clonotypes that the gDNA method yielded from a handful of donors. As stored in TCRdb, this immuneACCESS dataset retains in-frame rearrangements with V and J assigned. A fraction of the clones does not appear; measured against another copy, unresolved V genes explain less than half of the discrepancy, and the remainder lacks a known reason. Clone size and the V and J calls come from that table; the DNA yielded D and trimming. The sample contains over a million clones, roughly 97% of them found a single time. Of the sample, approximately 1.2% falls within the top ten clones.

The donors were healthy, HIV-negative adults who had no recently reported acute infections or vaccinations. Only Caucasian adults living in Nashville, Tennessee, USA were represented among the donors. CD4+ T cells were enriched by magnetic negative selection, after which naive cells were positively selected on CD45RA and the negative fraction was taken as the memory subset. Blood was collected by leukapheresis, and PBMCs were isolated by Ficoll-Histopaque density gradient centrifugation and then cryopreserved in liquid nitrogen vapor phase. Analytical flow cytometry was used to check the purity and quantity of each magnetically sorted T cell population. From each sorted fraction, genomic DNA was isolated and quantified by UV absorbance on a Nanodrop 2000c. The CDR3 contains 13 residues, cysteine and phenylalanine counted. The entry retains the CDR3 DNA only, 39 bases that are in frame from base 1. The germline V end is reduced by 9 bases and the J end by 5 bases; junction bases left unmatched: 9. Sequences ENHRY (CDR1) and SYGVKD (CDR2) are obtained from the germline V gene.

Rearrangement joined TRBV10-3 to TRBJ2-7, with TRBD1 matching 8 junction bases. The specimen was naive CD4+ T cells sorted from blood. Read against the paper, the sample's cell subset or site label means: CD45RA+ positively selected. This sequence originates from a man aged 30 to 39 in good health. The sequence in DNA is TGTGCCATACAAACTCAGGGGGCTGACGAGCAGTACTTC. This sequence encodes CAIQTQGADEQYF.